These T cell receptor beta chains were read from a single sample in a study of shared clonotypes between healthy human individuals. Measured with immunoSEQ multiplex PCR; TCRdb has only the in-frame clones, and not every one. Here the sample spans approximately 2.5 million clones, roughly 93% being singletons. The sequenced sample consisted of naive CD4+ T cells from PBMCs. The receptors shown here come from a man younger than 35 in good health. Some clones in this sample may be carry-over from other donors' samples. CDR3s include the opening cysteine and the closing phenylalanine or tryptophan. A D gene is named only where the DNA matches it firmly. The size of a clone is reported for some rows only, either as once, few or many, or as a class for expanded clones.

TRBD2	TRBV7-2	TRBJ2-7	.	CASSSGSAGDWNEQYF	TGTGCCAGCAGTTCAGGTAGCGCGGGAGATTGGAACGAGCAGTACTTC
TRBD2	TRBV29-1	TRBJ2-1	.	CSVDPLAGGEFF	TGCAGCGTTGATCCGTTAGCGGGAGGTGAGTTCTTC
.	TRBV7-9	TRBJ2-2	.	CASSPSQGNTGELFF	TGTGCCAGCAGCCCATCCCAGGGTAACACCGGGGAGCTGTTTTTT
.	TRBV18	TRBJ1-5	.	CASSPTDAAFGQPQHF	TGTGCCAGCTCACCCACAGACGCTGCATTTGGTCAGCCCCAGCATTTT
.	TRBV28	TRBJ1-2	.	CASSLSFGNGYTF	TGTGCCAGCAGTTTGTCTTTTGGTAATGGCTACACCTTC
.	TRBV19	TRBJ1-2	.	CATRPGVSYGYTF	TGTGCCACCCGCCCGGGGGTATCGTATGGCTACACCTTC
TRBD1	TRBV28	TRBJ1-2	.	CASSPRTGNYGYTF	TGTGCCAGCAGTCCAAGGACAGGAAACTATGGCTACACCTTC
TRBD1	TRBV7-8	TRBJ2-3	.	CASSFRPGQGKDTQYF	TGTGCCAGCAGCTTCCGACCGGGACAGGGGAAAGATACGCAGTATTTT
TRBD1	TRBV18	TRBJ1-2	.	CASSPGTAYGYTF	TGTGCCAGCTCACCCGGGACAGCTTATGGCTACACCTTC
.	TRBV19	TRBJ1-2	.	CASSIMDSTGYTF	TGTGCCAGTAGCATCATGGACAGTACTGGCTACACCTTC
TRBD2	TRBV4-2	TRBJ2-3	.	CASSQEGRSGSVGDTQYF	TGTGCCAGCAGCCAGGAGGGGCGCAGCGGGAGTGTCGGAGATACGCAGTATTTT
.	TRBV6-5	TRBJ2-5	.	CASSYLSAGQETQYF	TGTGCCAGCAGTTACCTATCGGCAGGGCAAGAGACCCAGTACTTC
.	TRBV18	TRBJ2-5	.	CASSPLQRPEETQYF	TGTGCCAGCTCACCACTTCAGAGACCTGAAGAGACCCAGTACTTC
TRBD2	TRBV4-3	TRBJ2-1	.	CASSQARGLAETPSNEQFF	TGCGCCAGCAGCCAGGCCAGGGGACTAGCGGAAACCCCATCCAATGAGCAGTTCTTC
TRBD2	TRBV30	TRBJ2-7	.	CAWTLPPGASGRGYEQYF	TGTGCCTGGACCCTGCCCCCCGGCGCTAGCGGGAGAGGTTACGAGCAGTACTTC
TRBD1	TRBV15	TRBJ2-5	.	CATSRQGVGETQYF	TGTGCCACCAGCAGACAGGGGGTGGGAGAGACCCAGTACTTC
TRBD2	TRBV19	TRBJ2-3	.	CASSIGGGRGTDTQYF	TGTGCCAGTAGTATAGGTGGCGGGAGAGGGACAGATACGCAGTATTTT
.	TRBV6-5	TRBJ1-1	.	CASSLLRGSRAFF	TGTGCCAGCAGTTTACTCCGGGGGTCCAGAGCTTTCTTT
.	TRBV19	TRBJ2-3	.	CASSYVREADTQYF	TGTGCCAGTAGTTACGTCAGAGAGGCAGATACGCAGTATTTT
TRBD2	TRBV9	TRBJ2-5	.	CASSQGLAETQETQYF	TGTGCCAGCAGCCAGGGACTAGCGGAGACTCAAGAGACCCAGTACTTC
.	TRBV28	TRBJ2-1	.	CASSHGGANEQFF	TGTGCCAGCAGTCACGGAGGGGCTAATGAGCAGTTCTTC
.	TRBV7-9	TRBJ2-1	.	CASSPALGRTGSNEQFF	TGTGCCAGCAGCCCCGCGTTAGGCCGAACTGGTAGCAATGAGCAGTTCTTC
.	TRBV7-8	TRBJ2-5	.	CASSFLQGSQYF	TGTGCCAGCAGCTTCCTCCAGGGATCCCAGTACTTC
.	TRBV7-8	TRBJ1-1	once	CASSPEGWRTEAFF	TGTGCCAGCAGTCCCGAGGGGTGGAGGACTGAAGCTTTCTTT
.	TRBV5-1	TRBJ2-3	.	CASARVAPDTQYF	TGCGCCAGCGCCAGGGTAGCCCCAGATACGCAGTATTTT
.	TRBV27	TRBJ1-5	.	CASRLTGINQPQHF	TGTGCCAGCAGGTTGACAGGTATAAACCAGCCCCAGCATTTT
TRBD1	TRBV7-2	TRBJ2-2	.	CASSLQGANTGELFF	TGTGCCAGCAGCTTACAGGGGGCGAACACCGGGGAGCTGTTTTTT
.	TRBV5-1	TRBJ1-5	.	CASSPTDFSNQPQHF	TGCGCCAGCAGCCCAACAGACTTTAGCAATCAGCCCCAGCATTTT
.	TRBV5-4	TRBJ2-7	.	CASSLVSEPYEQYF	TGTGCCAGCAGCTTGGTTAGCGAGCCCTACGAGCAGTACTTC
.	TRBV6-6	TRBJ1-2	.	CASSHQGVDYGYTF	TGTGCCAGCAGCCATCAGGGTGTGGACTATGGCTACACCTTC
.	TRBV7-8	TRBJ2-3	.	CASSFLVSAGRRTDTQYF	TGTGCCAGCAGCTTCCTGGTGTCTGCAGGGAGACGAACAGATACGCAGTATTTT
TRBD2	TRBV2	TRBJ2-3	.	CASSDAVRRESADTQYF	TGTGCCAGCAGTGATGCCGTAAGGCGGGAGTCGGCAGATACGCAGTATTTT
.	TRBV5-6	TRBJ2-7	.	CASTPLQRSGEQYF	TGTGCCAGCACCCCTCTTCAGCGATCCGGAGAGCAGTACTTC
.	TRBV6-5	TRBJ1-2	.	CAVRRGQAVRYGYTF	TGTGCCGTTCGGCGGGGCCAGGCGGTTCGGTATGGCTACACCTTC